This is a list of T cell receptor beta chains from one sample in a study of shared clonotypes between healthy human individuals. The assay was immunoSEQ multiplex PCR, and TCRdb's table has in-frame clones only and misses some. Of approximately 2.4 million clones in the sample, around 95% were seen once. The sample taken for sequencing was naive CD4+ T cells sorted from blood. The receptors derive from a man younger than 30 in good health. The CDR3 runs from the conserved cysteine through the conserved F or W. The order of the fields is clone size, D gene, J gene, V gene, CDR3 DNA, CDR3 protein. The D gene is left open where the match is weak. Some rows mark clone size as missing; the rest say once, few, many or name a class of expanded clone.

. . TRBJ2-7 TRBV7-5 TGTGCCAGAAGCACTAGTACTACCTACGAGCAGTACTTC CARSTSTTYEQYF
. . TRBJ2-2 TRBV30 TGTGCCTGGAGGACAACGAACACCGGGGAGCTGTTTTTT CAWRTTNTGELFF
. . TRBJ2-5 TRBV7-8 TGTGCCAGCAGCTTACGGGACTGGGGAGAGACCCAGTACTTC CASSLRDWGETQYF
. . TRBJ2-3 TRBV29-1 TGCAGCGCCCGGGCTAGCACCGGCACAGATACGCAGTATTTT CSARASTGTDTQYF
. . TRBJ2-7 TRBV7-9 TGTGCCAGCAGCTTAGGGACATACTCCTACGAGCAGTACTTC CASSLGTYSYEQYF
. TRBD1 TRBJ1-1 TRBV4-1 TGCGCCAGCAGCCAGGGACAGGGAAAGGGCACTGAAGCTTTCTTT CASSQGQGKGTEAFF
. . TRBJ2-2 TRBV30 TGTGCCTGGAGTGTAAGTACGCCCGCGAACACCGGGGAGCTGTTTTTT CAWSVSTPANTGELFF
. TRBD2 TRBJ2-7 TRBV7-9 TGTGCCAGCAGCCAGTTACCGGGACTAGCGGGGAGCTACGAGCAGTACTTC CASSQLPGLAGSYEQYF
. . TRBJ1-5 TRBV7-2 TGTGCCAGCAGCCCCCGGGGTACAGGGCTCAATCAGCCCCAGCATTTT CASSPRGTGLNQPQHF
. . TRBJ1-1 TRBV5-1 TGCGCCAGCAGCTTTCAGGGAACTGAAGCTTTCTTT CASSFQGTEAFF
. TRBD1 TRBJ1-2 TRBV6-5 TGTGCCAGCAGTCGGACAGGGACGGGTGGCTACACCTTC CASSRTGTGGYTF
once TRBD1 TRBJ1-1 TRBV5-1 TGCGCCAGCAGCGTGAGCGGGACAGCCGAAGCTTTCTTT CASSVSGTAEAFF
. . TRBJ1-1 TRBV10-3 TGTGCCATCAGTGCTGGACAGCTGAACACTGAAGCTTTCTTT CAISAGQLNTEAFF
. . TRBJ2-7 TRBV6-5 TGTGCCAGCAAAGAATGGCAGGGGTCCTCCTACGAGCAGTACTTC CASKEWQGSSYEQYF
. TRBD2 TRBJ2-7 TRBV7-8 TGTGCCAGCAGACGGGCTAGCGGGAGCCTATCCTACGAGCAGTACTTC CASRRASGSLSYEQYF
. . TRBJ1-2 TRBV28 TGTGCCAGCAGTTTCGGACAGACCAACTATGGCTACACCTTC CASSFGQTNYGYTF
. . TRBJ2-5 TRBV7-6 TGTGCCAGCAGCTTTTTGTCGGATTGGGAGACCCAGTACTTC CASSFLSDWETQYF
. TRBD2 TRBJ2-5 TRBV7-2 TGTGCCAGCAGCTTATATGGGACTAGCGGGAGTCTAGAGACCCAGTACTTC CASSLYGTSGSLETQYF
once . TRBJ2-2 TRBV7-2 TGTGCCAGCAGCTTAGAGGACAGCCGTACCGGGGAGCTGTTTTTT CASSLEDSRTGELFF
once TRBD2 TRBJ2-3 TRBV7-9 TGTGCCAGCAGCTTGCTAGCGGGGGGACTCACAGATACGCAGTATTTT CASSLLAGGLTDTQYF
. TRBD1 TRBJ1-1 TRBV5-1 TGCGCCAGCAGCCTGAACCCCGACAGGGGGATCACTGAAGCTTTCTTT CASSLNPDRGITEAFF
. . TRBJ1-3 TRBV27 TGTGCCAGCAGTTTCAGGGAAGGAGACACCATATATTTT CASSFREGDTIYF
. . TRBJ2-7 TRBV2 TGTGCCAGCAGTGAAGTCCGCTCCTACGAGCAGTACTTC CASSEVRSYEQYF
. TRBD1 TRBJ2-3 TRBV6-1 TGTGCCAGCAATAAGGACAGGGGAATAAATACGCAGTATTTT CASNKDRGINTQYF
. TRBD1 TRBJ2-2 TRBV7-2 TGTGCCAGCAGCTTAGATTCGACAGGGGTTCACCGGGAGCTGTTTTTT CASSLDSTGVHRELFF
. TRBD2 TRBJ2-1 TRBV5-4 TGTGCCAGCAGCAAGACTAGCGGGGGGGAGTACAATGAGCAGTTCTTC CASSKTSGGEYNEQFF
. TRBD1 TRBJ2-7 TRBV11-2 TGTGCCAGCAGCTTAGTCGACAGGGCCTCCTACGAGCAGTACTTC CASSLVDRASYEQYF
. TRBD1 TRBJ1-4 TRBV13 TGTGCCAGCAGCAGGCGGACAGGGGGCTCGGAAAAACTGTTTTTT CASSRRTGGSEKLFF
. TRBD2 TRBJ2-3 TRBV7-7 TGTGCTAGCAGCCCAGGACTAGATGGAGATACGCAGTATTTT CASSPGLDGDTQYF
. . TRBJ1-1 TRBV9 TGTGCCAGCAGCGTAGGGCCCTCCCTAGGCGTGAACACTGAAGCTTTCTTT CASSVGPSLGVNTEAFF
. . TRBJ2-5 TRBV7-2 TGTGCCAGCAGCTTATTCCTAGCGCACCAAGAGACCCAGTACTTC CASSLFLAHQETQYF
. . TRBJ1-2 TRBV5-4 TGTGCCAGCAGCCCTGGGATGGTCTATGGCTACACCTTC CASSPGMVYGYTF
. . TRBJ1-5 TRBV6-1 TGTGCCAGCAGTGAAGTGGCAGGGCGGACGGGGCAGCCCCAGCATTTT CASSEVAGRTGQPQHF
. . TRBJ1-4 TRBV10-3 TGTGCCATCAGTGAACAACAGATATCGACCCCAAAACTGTTTTTT CAISEQQISTPKLFF
few . TRBJ1-6 TRBV6-1 TGTGCCAGCCTACAGGGATTCGCTAATTCACCCCTCCACTTT CASLQGFANSPLHF
. . TRBJ2-3 TRBV19 TGTGCCAGTAGTATTCCGCCAGATACGCAGTATTTT CASSIPPDTQYF
. TRBD1 TRBJ2-7 TRBV6-5 TGTGCCAGCAGTTACCCGAGGGACAGGGGGCTCGAGCAGTACTTC CASSYPRDRGLEQYF